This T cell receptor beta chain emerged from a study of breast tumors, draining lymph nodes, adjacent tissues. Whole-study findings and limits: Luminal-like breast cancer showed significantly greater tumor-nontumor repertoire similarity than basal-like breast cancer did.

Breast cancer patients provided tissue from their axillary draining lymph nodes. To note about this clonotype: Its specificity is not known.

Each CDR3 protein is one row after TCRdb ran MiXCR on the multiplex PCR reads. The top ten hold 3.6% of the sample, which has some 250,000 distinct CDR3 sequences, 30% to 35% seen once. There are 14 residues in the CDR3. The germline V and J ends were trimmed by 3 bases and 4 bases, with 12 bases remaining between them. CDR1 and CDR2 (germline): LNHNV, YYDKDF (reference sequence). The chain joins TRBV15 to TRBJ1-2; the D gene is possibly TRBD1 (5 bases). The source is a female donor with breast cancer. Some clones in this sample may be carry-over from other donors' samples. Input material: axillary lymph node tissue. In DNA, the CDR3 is TGTGCCACCAGCAGGGAGGGGTACGGCTATGGCTACACCTTC. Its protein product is CATSREGYGYGYTF.